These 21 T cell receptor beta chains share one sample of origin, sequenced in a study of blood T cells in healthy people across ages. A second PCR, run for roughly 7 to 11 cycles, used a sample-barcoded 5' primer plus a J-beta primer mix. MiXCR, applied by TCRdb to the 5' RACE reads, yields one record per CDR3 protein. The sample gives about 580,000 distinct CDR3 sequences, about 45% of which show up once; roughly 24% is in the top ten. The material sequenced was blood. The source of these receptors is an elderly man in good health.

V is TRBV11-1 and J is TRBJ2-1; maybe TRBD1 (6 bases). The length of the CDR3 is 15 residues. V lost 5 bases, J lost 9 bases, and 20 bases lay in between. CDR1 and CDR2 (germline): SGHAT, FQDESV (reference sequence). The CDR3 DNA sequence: TGTGCCAGCAGCAAAGGGGGAACAGTAATCGGTGAGCAGTTCTTC. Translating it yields CASSKGGTVIGEQFF.

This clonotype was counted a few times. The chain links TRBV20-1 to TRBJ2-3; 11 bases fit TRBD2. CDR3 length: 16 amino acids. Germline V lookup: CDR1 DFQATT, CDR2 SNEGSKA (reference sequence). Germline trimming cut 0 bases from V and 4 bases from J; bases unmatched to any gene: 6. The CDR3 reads CSARDFRLAGPDTQYF. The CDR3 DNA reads TGCAGTGCTAGAGATTTCAGACTAGCGGGGCCAGATACGCAGTATTTT.

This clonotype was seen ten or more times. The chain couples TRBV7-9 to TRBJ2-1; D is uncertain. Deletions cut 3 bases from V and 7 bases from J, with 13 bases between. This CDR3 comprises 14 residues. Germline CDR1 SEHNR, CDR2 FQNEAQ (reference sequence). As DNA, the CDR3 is TGTGCCAGCAGCTTTATGGTCGAAGGGAATGAGCAGTTCTTC. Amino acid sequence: CASSFMVEGNEQFF.

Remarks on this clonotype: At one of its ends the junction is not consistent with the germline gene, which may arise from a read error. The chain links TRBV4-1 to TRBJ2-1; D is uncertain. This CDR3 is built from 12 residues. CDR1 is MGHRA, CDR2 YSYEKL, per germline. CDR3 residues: CACSQIGIEQFF. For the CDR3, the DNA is TGCGCCTGCAGCCAAATCGGAATTGAGCAGTTCTTC.

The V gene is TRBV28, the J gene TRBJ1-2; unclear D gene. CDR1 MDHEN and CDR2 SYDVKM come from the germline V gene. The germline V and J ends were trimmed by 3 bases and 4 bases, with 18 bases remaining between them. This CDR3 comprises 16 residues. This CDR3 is CASSFGMPHLTYGYTF. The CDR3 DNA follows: TGTGCCAGCAGTTTCGGGATGCCGCACCTAACCTATGGCTACACCTTC.

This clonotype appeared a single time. CDR3 region: CSATGTAGQPQHF. The DNA of the CDR3 is TGCAGTGCCACTGGGACGGCTGGACAGCCCCAGCATTTT. The chain joins TRBV20-1 to TRBJ1-5; D perhaps matches TRBD1 (5 bases). This CDR3 region has 13 residues. CDR1 is DFQATT and CDR2 is SNEGSKA in the germline V gene (reference sequence). Between the trimmed V and J ends, which lost 6 bases and 7 bases, there was a span of 16 bases.

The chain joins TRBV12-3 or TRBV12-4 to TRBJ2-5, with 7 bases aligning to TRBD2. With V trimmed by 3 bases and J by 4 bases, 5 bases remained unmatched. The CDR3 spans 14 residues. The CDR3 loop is CASSLGGRAETQYF. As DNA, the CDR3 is TGTGCCAGCAGTTTGGGGGGGAGAGCAGAGACCCAGTACTTC.

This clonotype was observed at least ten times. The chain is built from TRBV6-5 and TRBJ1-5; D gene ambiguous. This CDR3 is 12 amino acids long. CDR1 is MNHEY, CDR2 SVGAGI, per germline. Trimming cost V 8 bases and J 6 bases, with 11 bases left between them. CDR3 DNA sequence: TGTGCCAGCCACGGGGTAGGTCAGCCCCAGCATTTT. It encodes CASHGVGQPQHF.

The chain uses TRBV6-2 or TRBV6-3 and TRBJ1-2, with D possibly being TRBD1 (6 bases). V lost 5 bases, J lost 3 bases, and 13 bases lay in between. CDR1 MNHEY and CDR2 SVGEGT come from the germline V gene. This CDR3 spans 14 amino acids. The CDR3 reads CASSDGQSYYGYTF. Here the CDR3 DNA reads TGTGCCAGCAGTGACGGACAGTCATACTATGGCTACACCTTC.

CDR3 DNA sequence: TGTGCCACCAGTGAGTCTTTAGCGGGGCACCACAATGAGCAGTTCTTC. It is translated as CATSESLAGHHNEQFF. The chain has TRBV24-1 and TRBJ2-1; the match to TRBD2 covers 8 bases. J lost 5 bases, V lost 4 bases, and 9 bases had no gene match. The CDR3 is 16 amino acids. From germline, CDR1 is KGHDR and CDR2 SFDVKD.

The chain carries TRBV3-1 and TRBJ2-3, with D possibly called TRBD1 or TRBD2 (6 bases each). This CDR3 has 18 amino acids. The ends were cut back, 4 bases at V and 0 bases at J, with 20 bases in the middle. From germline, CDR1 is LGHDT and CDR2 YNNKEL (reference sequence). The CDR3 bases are TGTGCCAGCAGCCCCATCGCAAGGGGGGCCCTAAGCACAGATACGCAGTATTTT. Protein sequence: CASSPIARGALSTDTQYF.

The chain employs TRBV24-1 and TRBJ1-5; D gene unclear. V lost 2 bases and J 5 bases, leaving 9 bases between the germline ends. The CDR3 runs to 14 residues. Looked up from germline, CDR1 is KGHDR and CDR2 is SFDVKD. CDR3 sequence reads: CATSDSRADQPQHF. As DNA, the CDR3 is TGTGCCACCAGTGATTCGCGGGCCGATCAGCCCCAGCATTTT.

CDR3 in amino acids: CSVEEDNYGYTF. Here the CDR3 DNA reads TGCAGCGTTGAGGAGGACAACTATGGCTACACCTTC. The chain uses TRBV29-1 and TRBJ1-2; D unresolved. The CDR3 has 12 residues. V was pared by 3 bases and J by 2 bases, with 7 bases between. Germline V gives CDR1 SQVTM, CDR2 ANQGSEA.

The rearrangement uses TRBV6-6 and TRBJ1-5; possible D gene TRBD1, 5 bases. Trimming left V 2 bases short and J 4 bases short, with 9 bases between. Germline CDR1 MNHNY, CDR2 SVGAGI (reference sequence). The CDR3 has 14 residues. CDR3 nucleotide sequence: TGTGCCAGCAGTTACAGGGGCGAAAATCAGCCCCAGCATTTT. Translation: CASSYRGENQPQHF.

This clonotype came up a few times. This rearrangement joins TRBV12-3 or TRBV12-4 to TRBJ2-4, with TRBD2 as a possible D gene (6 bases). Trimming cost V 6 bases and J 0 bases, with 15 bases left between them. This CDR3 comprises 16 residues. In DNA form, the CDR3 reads TGTGCCAGCAGACTAATCGGGGGTCTAGCCAAAAACATTCAGTACTTC. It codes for CASRLIGGLAKNIQYF.

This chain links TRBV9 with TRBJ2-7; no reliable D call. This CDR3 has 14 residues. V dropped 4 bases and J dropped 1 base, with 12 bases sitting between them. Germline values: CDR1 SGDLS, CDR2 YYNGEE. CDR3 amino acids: CASSPTQLSYEQYF. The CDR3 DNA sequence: TGTGCCAGCAGCCCGACACAACTATCCTACGAGCAGTACTTC.

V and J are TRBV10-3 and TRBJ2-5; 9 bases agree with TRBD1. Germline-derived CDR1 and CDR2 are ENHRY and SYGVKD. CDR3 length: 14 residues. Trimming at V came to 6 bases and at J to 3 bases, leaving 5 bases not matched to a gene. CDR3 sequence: CAIRPDRGKETQYF. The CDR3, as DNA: TGTGCCATCAGGCCGGACAGGGGAAAAGAGACCCAGTACTTC.

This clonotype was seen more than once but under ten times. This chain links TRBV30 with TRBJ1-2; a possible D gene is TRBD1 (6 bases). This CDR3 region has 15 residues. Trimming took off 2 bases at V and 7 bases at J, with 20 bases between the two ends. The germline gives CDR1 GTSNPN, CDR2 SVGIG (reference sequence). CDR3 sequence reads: CAWSRPRGSGRGYTF. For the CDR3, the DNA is TGTGCCTGGAGTCGGCCCAGGGGCTCAGGACGTGGCTACACCTTC.

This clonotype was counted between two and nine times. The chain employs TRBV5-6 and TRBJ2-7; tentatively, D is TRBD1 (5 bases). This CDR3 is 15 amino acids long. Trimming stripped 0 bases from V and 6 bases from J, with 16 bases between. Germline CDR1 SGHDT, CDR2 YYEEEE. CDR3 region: CASSLAALAGREQYF. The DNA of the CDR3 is TGTGCCAGCAGCTTGGCCGCCCTCGCAGGGCGCGAGCAGTACTTC.

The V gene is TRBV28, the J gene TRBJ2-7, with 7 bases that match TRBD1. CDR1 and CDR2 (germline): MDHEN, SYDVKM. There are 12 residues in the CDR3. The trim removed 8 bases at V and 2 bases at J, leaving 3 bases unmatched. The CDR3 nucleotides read TGTGCCAGCTTGGGACAGACCTACGAGCAGTACTTC. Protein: CASLGQTYEQYF.

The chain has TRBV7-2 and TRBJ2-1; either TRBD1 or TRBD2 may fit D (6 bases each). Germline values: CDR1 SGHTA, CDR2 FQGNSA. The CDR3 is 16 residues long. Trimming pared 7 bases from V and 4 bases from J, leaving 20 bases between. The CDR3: CASNRAGGSLYNEQFF. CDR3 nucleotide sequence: TGTGCCAGCAACCGCGCCGGGGGCAGCCTTTACAATGAGCAGTTCTTC.